Sequencing of this TCR beta chain was carried out in a study of blood T cell repertoires in COVID-19. The CDR3 totals 17 residues. The V gene's germline CDR1 is LNHDA and CDR2 SQIVND (reference sequence). The V and J ends lost 7 bases and 4 bases, in that order; junction bases with no gene match: 16. As handled by the study authors: Quantification of nucleated cells was approximated via reference gene primer amplification. TCRdb's copy holds only in-frame clones and misses some; the assay was immunoSEQ multiplex PCR. The DNA gave D and trimming, while V, J and clone size come from that table. The sample contains fewer than 250,000 clones, approximately 81% of which appear only once.

This sequence was found in an elderly woman with acute or convalescent COVID-19. Sequencing was performed on peripheral blood. The chain carries TRBV19 and TRBJ2-1; 7 bases align to TRBD1. Here the CDR3 DNA reads TGTGCCAGTACCGATCCTCACCGGACAGGTTCTTACAATGAGCAGTTCTTC. Its protein is CASTDPHRTGSYNEQFF.